Below, 11 T cell receptor beta chains from the same sample are listed, as sequenced in a study of T cells in Graves' hyperthyroidism and ophthalmopathy. TCR beta CDR3 sequences were amplified from RNA transcripts. HTBI primers were the set used in a first-round RT-PCR of the TCR CDR3. One entry per CDR3 protein results from TCRdb running MiXCR on the multiplex PCR reads. This sample has 400,000 to 600,000 distinct CDR3 sequences, with more than 20% found just once. Sequences were obtained from blood. The receptor set was obtained from a man between 18 and 29 years old with Graves' hyperthyroidism.

This clonotype has a count of ten or more. The rearrangement uses TRBV6-1 and TRBJ2-7; perhaps TRBD2 as D (6 bases). This CDR3 has 15 residues. The germline V gene encodes CDR1 MNHNS and CDR2 SASEGT. V lost 8 bases, J lost 0 bases, and 17 bases lay in between. The chain's CDR3 is CASGGRTLSSYEQYF. CDR3 bases: TGTGCCAGCGGGGGGAGGACCCTGAGCTCCTACGAGCAGTACTTC.

The V gene is TRBV6-1, the J gene TRBJ2-7; tentative D call: TRBD2 (6 bases). The CDR3 contains 13 residues. In germline, CDR1 is MNHNS, CDR2 SASEGT. Trimming took 8 bases from V and 6 from J, leaving 17 bases between them. The CDR3 DNA is TGTGCCAGCCTGGACTGGGTCGGGGGCGAGCAGTACTTC. It translates to CASLDWVGGEQYF.

This clonotype was observed at least ten times. The chain employs TRBV28 and TRBJ2-2; TRBD2 is a possible D gene (6 bases). The CDR3 sequence is 14 residues long. From germline, CDR1 is MDHEN and CDR2 SYDVKM. Between the trimmed V and J ends, which lost 6 bases and 4 bases, there was a span of 12 bases. The CDR3 DNA reads TGTGCCAGCAGAAAAAGAGCGGGCACCGGGGAGCTGTTTTTT. Its translation: CASRKRAGTGELFF.

This clonotype was seen ten or more times. CDR3 loop: CASSFRRANTEAFF. CDR3 DNA sequence: TGTGCCAGCAGTTTCCGAAGGGCGAACACTGAAGCTTTCTTT. The rearrangement uses TRBV12-3 or TRBV12-4 and TRBJ1-1; D call uncertain. Trimming removed 3 bases from V and 1 base from J, with 9 bases in between. The CDR3 length is 14 residues.

This clonotype was seen at least ten times. The gene calls are TRBV6-7 and TRBJ2-7; a possible D gene is TRBD1 (6 bases). TRBV6-7 counts as an open reading frame of uncertain function. The V end lost 5 bases, the J end lost 5 bases, and 16 bases lay between the germline ends. This CDR3 spans 14 amino acids. The CDR3 DNA is TGTGCCAGCAGTCGACCACAATGGGGGCACGAGCAGTACTTC. Residues: CASSRPQWGHEQYF.

This clonotype was seen just once. The chain joins TRBV7-8 to TRBJ1-2; D is ambiguous. The V and J ends lost 8 bases and 7 bases respectively, with 11 bases between them. Germline CDR1 reads SGHVS; CDR2 reads FQNEAQ. The length of the CDR3 is 11 residues. The CDR3 region has the DNA TGTGCCAGCGAAGTTCGGGGTGGCTACACCTTC. Protein sequence: CASEVRGGYTF.

This clonotype was detected many times. This chain connects TRBV6-2 or TRBV6-3 to TRBJ2-7; tentative D call: TRBD1 (6 bases). V lost 2 bases to trimming and J lost 6 bases, with 17 bases between them. The CDR3 is made up of 15 amino acids. Germline-derived CDR1 and CDR2 are MNHEY and SVGEGT. The CDR3: CASSYGRGASSEQYF. The CDR3 nucleotides are TGTGCCAGCAGTTACGGCAGGGGCGCATCGTCCGAGCAGTACTTC.

This clonotype was detected many times. This chain connects TRBV28 to TRBJ1-2, with D unresolved. Trimming took off 6 bases at V and 0 bases at J, with 5 bases between the two ends. There are 12 residues in the CDR3. CDR1 is MDHEN, CDR2 SYDVKM, per germline. CDR3 protein: CASSGPNYGYTF. As DNA, the CDR3 is TGTGCCAGCAGCGGGCCTAACTATGGCTACACCTTC.

The chain employs TRBV10-2 and TRBJ1-1, with D perhaps TRBD1 (5 bases). The V gene lost 4 bases and the J gene lost 4 bases, with 22 bases spanning the gap. The V gene's germline CDR1 is WSHSY and CDR2 SAAADI. The CDR3 totals 17 residues. The CDR3 sequence: CASSGWGTQFKITEAFF. The CDR3 bases are TGCGCCAGCAGTGGATGGGGGACCCAATTTAAGATCACTGAAGCTTTCTTT.

This clonotype was picked up many times. The gene calls are TRBV15 and TRBJ1-2, with a tentative D call TRBD1 (5 bases). CDR1 and CDR2 from the germline V gene are LNHNV and YYDKDF (reference sequence). This CDR3 spans 13 amino acids. V lost 3 bases to trimming and J lost 12 bases, with 17 bases between them. CDR3 DNA: TGTGCCACCAGCAGGAGGGGTTTTCCAGAAGACACCTTC. Translated: CATSRRGFPEDTF.

This clonotype has at least ten counts. V usage is TRBV7-9 and J usage is TRBJ2-5; no reliable D call. This CDR3 is 15 amino acids long. Germline V gene lookup returns CDR1 SEHNR and CDR2 FQNEAQ (reference sequence). Deletions cut 2 bases from V and 5 bases from J, with 15 bases between. The CDR3 nucleotides read TGTGCCAGCAGCTTACGCCCCGACCCCCGGGAGACCCAGTACTTC. It specifies CASSLRPDPRETQYF.